This T cell receptor beta chain was captured by sequencing in a study of T cells of healthy individuals (dated by TCRdb to between 2017 and 2018). The library came from 5' RACE. The data were produced on an Illumina MiSeq. TCRdb's own reprocessing of the public reads used fastp at Q25 and MiXCR and kept productive beta chains. Identical CDR3 protein sequences are pooled into one entry, listed with their most common genes and DNA. Counted in this sample were roughly 87,000 distinct CDR3 sequences; approximately 18% of them appeared once. Of the sample, over 5% falls within the top ten clones. Remarks on this clonotype: It has no known antigen specificity. No base quality values were provided; no much bigger clone lies one nucleotide off.

The CDR3 goes from the cysteine to the phenylalanine over 19 residues. Left in the record is the CDR3 DNA by itself, 57 bases read in frame from the first base. For CDR1 and CDR2, the germline V gene lists SGHVS and FQNEAQ. Trimming removed 6 bases from V and 0 bases from J, leaving 27 bases between the germline ends. This TCR derives from a human donor in good health. The rearrangement combines TRBV7-8 with TRBJ2-7; possibly the D gene is TRBD1, per 6 matching bases. This receptor has the CDR3 CASRSTGSKAGSSSYEQYF. The sequenced DNA is TGTGCCAGCAGGTCTACAGGGTCTAAGGCGGGCTCTAGCTCCTACGAGCAGTACTTC.